Listed here are 14 T cell receptor beta chains from one sample, sequenced in a study of blood T cell repertoires in COVID-19. Sequenced by immunoSEQ multiplex PCR; TCRdb stores in-frame clones only, minus some. The sample holds over 250,000 clones, about 89% seen once. Material for sequencing was PBMCs or T cells enriched from blood (not recorded which). The receptors derive from a man in his forties or fifties who had recovered from COVID-19.

The chain couples TRBV27 to TRBJ2-2; possibly TRBD1 for D (5 bases). The V end was cut by 3 bases, the J end by 13 bases, with 15 bases between. The germline V gene has CDR1 MNHEY and CDR2 SMNVEV (reference sequence). This CDR3 is 13 amino acids long. The CDR3 loop reads CASSFQQGNWLFF. The CDR3 coding sequence is TGTGCCAGCAGTTTTCAGCAGGGAAACTGGCTGTTTTTT.

This clone was recorded once. The genes are TRBV5-5 and TRBJ2-1; 8 bases are a match to TRBD2. From germline, CDR1 is SGHKS and CDR2 YYEKEE (reference sequence). V was pared by 0 bases and J by 7 bases, with 6 bases of the junction left unmatched. The CDR3 is 15 residues long. DNA of the CDR3: TGTGCCAGCAGCTTGGCTCGGGGGGGCCTTAATGAGCAGTTCTTC. It codes for CASSLARGGLNEQFF. The complete variable domain, with remaining parts taken from reference TRBV5-5 and TRBJ2-1, reads DAGVTQSPTHLIKTRGQQVTLRCSPISGHKSVSWYQQVLGQGPQFIFQYYEKEERGRGNFPDRFSARQFPNYSSELNVNALLLGDSALYLCASSLARGGLNEQFFGPGTRLTVL.

This clone was recorded only once. The chain links TRBV28 to TRBJ2-2; D is possibly TRBD1 (6 bases). V gave up 6 bases and J gave up 2 bases, with 13 bases separating them. CDR3 length: 15 amino acids. Germline V gene data show CDR1 as MDHEN and CDR2 as SYDVKM. The CDR3 DNA follows: TGTGCCAGCAGATACAGGGATCGAAACACCGGGGAGCTGTTTTTT. This codes for CASRYRDRNTGELFF.

This clone was seen a single time. The V call is TRBV30, the J call TRBJ1-5, with D possibly being TRBD1 (5 bases). Trimming took off 0 bases at V and 9 bases at J, with 9 bases between the two ends. This CDR3 contains 12 residues. Germline CDR1 GTSNPN, CDR2 SVGIG (reference sequence). CDR3 bases: TGTGCCTGGAGTGTCCAGACAGTGCCCCAGCATTTT. This sequence encodes CAWSVQTVPQHF.

This chain joins TRBV3-1 (or the pseudogene TRBV3-2) and TRBJ2-5, with 9 positions matching TRBD2. Trimming removed 0 bases from V and 5 bases from J; junction bases left unmatched: 1. CDR3 length: 14 amino acids. Looked up from germline, CDR1 is LGHDT and CDR2 is YNNKEL (reference sequence). CDR3 loop: CASSQDTSGETQYF. The CDR3 bases are TGTGCCAGCAGCCAAGATACTAGCGGGGAGACCCAGTACTTC.

The chain joins TRBV27 to TRBJ2-1, with D perhaps TRBD1 (6 bases). The germline V gene has CDR1 MNHEY and CDR2 SMNVEV (reference sequence). This CDR3 is 19 amino acids long. With 3 bases removed from V and 8 bases from J, the gap between germline ends came to 29 bases. CDR3 in DNA: TGTGCCAGCAGTTTCCGAAATAATTTGGGGACACCCTATGGGGATGAGCAGTTCTTC. This encodes CASSFRNNLGTPYGDEQFF.

This clone has ten or more counts. CDR3 sequence (DNA): TGTGCCAGCAGCGCGGACACGGGCAGCCCCTACGAGCAGTACTTC. Its protein product is CASSADTGSPYEQYF. This chain links TRBV9 with TRBJ2-7; tentative D call: TRBD1 (5 bases). Trimming stripped 3 bases from V and 2 bases from J, with 15 bases between. The CDR3 length is 15 residues. The germline V gene has CDR1 SGDLS and CDR2 YYNGEE.

This clone was seen more than once but under ten times. The V call is TRBV5-1, the J call TRBJ1-2; TRBD1 aligns across 8 bases. Per germline, CDR1 SGHRS and CDR2 YFSETQ. The CDR3 length is 14 residues. V trimming: 4 bases; J trimming: 3 bases; junction bases outside the gene matches: 5. The CDR3 region is CASSASGGDYGYTF. CDR3 DNA sequence: TGCGCCAGCAGCGCATCAGGGGGCGACTATGGCTACACCTTC.

This sequence joins TRBV7-9 and TRBJ1-4, with 7 nucleotides matching TRBD1. The CDR3 has 16 amino acids. Germline V gene sequence: CDR1 SEHNR, CDR2 FQNEAQ (reference sequence). The V gene end was trimmed by 3 bases and the J gene end by 7 bases; junction bases not matched to a gene: 11. CDR3 sequence reads: CASSFPRGKVGEKLFF. The CDR3 DNA sequence: TGTGCCAGCAGCTTCCCCAGGGGGAAGGTTGGTGAAAAACTGTTTTTT.

This rearrangement joins TRBV5-1 to TRBJ2-7; 7 bases align to TRBD1. The CDR3 sequence is 15 residues long. In germline, CDR1 is SGHRS, CDR2 YFSETQ. V gave up 0 bases and J gave up 3 bases; unmatched junction bases: 6. The CDR3 region is CASSLVVGGLYEQYF. The CDR3 region has the DNA TGCGCCAGCAGCTTGGTGGTAGGGGGCCTCTACGAGCAGTACTTC.

DNA of the CDR3: TGTGCCAGCAGTTTAGAGGGTTCTGGGGCCAACGTCCTGACTTTC. It is translated as CASSLEGSGANVLTF. The J gene is TRBJ2-6, the V gene TRBV27, with a tentative D call TRBD2 (5 bases). V was clipped by 2 bases and J by 1 base, with 6 bases between them. Germline V lookup: CDR1 MNHEY, CDR2 SMNVEV (reference sequence). The CDR3 sequence is 15 residues long.

The CDR3 DNA is TGTGCCAGCAGTGAAGCCGTAATTTCTGACATTCAGTACTTC. It yields the protein CASSEAVISDIQYF. The V gene is TRBV2, the J gene TRBJ2-4; no clear D gene. The germline V and J ends were trimmed by 0 bases and 8 bases, with 11 bases remaining between them. There are 14 residues in the CDR3. The V gene's germline CDR1 is SNHLY and CDR2 FYNNEI.

The rearrangement links TRBV7-9 to TRBJ2-1; D ambiguous. The CDR3 consists of 14 residues. Germline V gene lookup returns CDR1 SEHNR and CDR2 FQNEAQ (reference sequence). Trimming took 7 bases from V and 2 from J, leaving 12 bases between them. CDR3 sequence reads: CASITEDTYNEQFF. In DNA form, the CDR3 reads TGTGCCAGCATCACCGAGGATACCTACAATGAGCAGTTCTTC.

The chain is built from TRBV9 and TRBJ2-2; 8 positions agree with TRBD1. V trimming: 0 bases; J trimming: 1 base; junction bases outside the gene matches: 8. The CDR3 is 18 amino acids. Germline-derived CDR1 and CDR2 are SGDLS and YYNGEE. CDR3 region: CASSVVDWGTGNTGELFF. In DNA, the CDR3 is TGTGCCAGCAGCGTAGTGGATTGGGGGACAGGGAACACCGGGGAGCTGTTTTTT.